This T cell receptor beta chain came from a study of T cells in Graves' hyperthyroidism and ophthalmopathy. Authors of the study amplified TCR beta CDR3 regions from RNA transcripts. Using the HTBI primer set, a first-round RT-PCR was run on the TCR CDR3. In TCRdb, the multiplex PCR reads were re-called with MiXCR into one record per CDR3 protein. The profile covers around 600,000 distinct CDR3 sequences, with more than 14% appearing a single time and 9.5% to 15% taken by the ten largest. In its sample, this clonotype was seen many times. The TCR sequence derives from a woman aged 45 to 65 with Graves' ophthalmopathy. Material for sequencing was blood.

CDR3 DNA: TGTGCCAGCAGTGAAGTCCAGACAGTTTACTATGGCTACACCTTC. This translates into CASSEVQTVYYGYTF. The chain carries TRBV6-1 and TRBJ1-2; weak D call: TRBD1 (5 bases). V shed 1 base and J shed 3 bases, with 12 bases lying between them. The CDR3 totals 15 residues. Germline V gene data show CDR1 as MNHNS and CDR2 as SASEGT.